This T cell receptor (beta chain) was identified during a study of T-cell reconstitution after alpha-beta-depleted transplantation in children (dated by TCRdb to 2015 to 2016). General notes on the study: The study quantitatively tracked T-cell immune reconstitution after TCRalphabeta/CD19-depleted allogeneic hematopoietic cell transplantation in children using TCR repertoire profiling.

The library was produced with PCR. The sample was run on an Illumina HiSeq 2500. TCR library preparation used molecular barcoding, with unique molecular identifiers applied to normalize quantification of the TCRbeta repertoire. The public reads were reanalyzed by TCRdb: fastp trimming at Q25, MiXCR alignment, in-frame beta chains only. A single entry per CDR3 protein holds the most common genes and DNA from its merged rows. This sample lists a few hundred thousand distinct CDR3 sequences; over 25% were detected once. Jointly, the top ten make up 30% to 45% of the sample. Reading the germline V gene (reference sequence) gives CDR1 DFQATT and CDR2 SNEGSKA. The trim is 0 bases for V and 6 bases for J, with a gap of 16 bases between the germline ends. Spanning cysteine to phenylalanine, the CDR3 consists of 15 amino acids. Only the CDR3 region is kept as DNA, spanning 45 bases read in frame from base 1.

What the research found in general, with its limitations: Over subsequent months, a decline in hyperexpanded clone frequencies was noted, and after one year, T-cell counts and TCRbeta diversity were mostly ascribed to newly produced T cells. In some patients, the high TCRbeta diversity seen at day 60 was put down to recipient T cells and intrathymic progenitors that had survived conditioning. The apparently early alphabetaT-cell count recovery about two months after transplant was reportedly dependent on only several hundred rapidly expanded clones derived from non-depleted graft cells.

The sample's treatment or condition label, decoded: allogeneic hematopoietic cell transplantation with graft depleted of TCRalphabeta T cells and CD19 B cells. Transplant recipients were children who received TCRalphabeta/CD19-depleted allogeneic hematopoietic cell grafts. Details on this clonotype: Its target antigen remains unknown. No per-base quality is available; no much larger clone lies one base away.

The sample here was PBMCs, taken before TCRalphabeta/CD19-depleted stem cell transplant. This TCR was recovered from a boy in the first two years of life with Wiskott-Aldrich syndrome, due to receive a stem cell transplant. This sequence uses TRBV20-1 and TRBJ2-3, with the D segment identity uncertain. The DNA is TGCAGTGCTAGAGATGGTCGACTTTCGGAGGATACGCAGTATTTT. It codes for CSARDGRLSEDTQYF.